This T cell receptor beta chain came from a study of response to subunit inactivated influenza vaccine. General study points: It was the authors' suggestion that each seasonal influenza vaccination recruits few new T cells.

This clonotype was counted many times. Its antigen is undetermined. Germline assignment: CDR1 LGHNA and CDR2 YSLEER. J lost 7 bases, V lost 0 bases, and 10 bases had no gene match. CDR3 length: 17 amino acids. Each CDR3 protein is one row after TCRdb ran MiXCR on the RT-PCR reads. The table records under 550,000 distinct CDR3 sequences, around 7.9% of them present only once. The clonotype originates from a man between 50 and 69 years old who received an inactivated influenza vaccine. The J gene is TRBJ2-2, the V gene TRBV4-3; 8 nucleotides match TRBD2. The material was PBMCs from blood, obtained roughly 24 months after vaccination. The CDR3 reads CASSQEFRAGANGELFF. The DNA of the CDR3 is TGCGCCAGCAGCCAAGAGTTCAGAGCGGGAGCGAACGGGGAGCTGTTTTTT.